This TCR beta chain was identified during a study of T cells in localized non-small cell lung cancer. Assay used: immunoSEQ multiplex PCR; TCRdb lists only in-frame clones, some missing. The sample includes about 59,000 clones, roughly 89% of them seen just once. Germline CDR1 reads SNHLY; CDR2 reads FYNNEI. The V end lost 11 bases, the J end lost 0 bases, and 14 bases lay between the germline ends. This CDR3 is built from 14 residues. Study conclusions and caveats: Adjacent lung exhibited a median of approximately 50 among the 100 most abundant tumor clones. Since sequencing was restricted to only one region of the tumor, intratumor heterogeneity remains a possibility.

Concerning this clone itself: Its antigen remains unidentified.

The specimen comprised peripheral blood, sampled before any cancer treatment. The receptor comes from a man aged 35 to 70 with stage I squamous cell lung carcinoma. The V call is TRBV2, the J call TRBJ1-5; D might be TRBD1 (5 bases). CDR3 in DNA: TGTGCCTCAGCTGAGACAGCTAGCAATCAGCCCCAGCATTTT. It is translated as CASAETASNQPQHF.